The 6 T cell receptor beta chains listed next were all sequenced from one sample in a study of Tregs in tolerant kidney transplant recipients. Method: immunoSEQ multiplex PCR; TCRdb's copy keeps in-frame clones and lacks some. Recorded for this sample: tens of thousands of clones. Specimen: CD4+ T cells from blood, collected before the transplant. The source is a human donor who received a combined kidney and bone marrow transplant.

For this clone: The sequenced fragment ends 3 residues before the CDR3 boundary, so the rest is inferred from the germline J gene. The chain is built from TRBV6-2 or TRBV6-3 and TRBJ1-1; TRBD1 is a possible D gene (5 bases). Germline V CDR1 and CDR2: MNHEY, SVGEGT. This CDR3 region has 12 residues. Incomplete CDR3 DNA: TGTGCCAGCAGTTACGTGGGGGGAAAA. Translation: CASSYVGGK. The CDR3 in its entirety is CASSYVGGKAFF.

Regarding this clone: The CDR3 end lies 3 residues beyond the end of the read and is filled in from the germline J gene. This chain links TRBV5-1 with TRBJ1-1, with 9 bases identical to TRBD1. V lost 0 bases, J lost 6 bases, and 6 bases stayed unmatched. There are 15 residues in the CDR3. Germline assignment: CDR1 SGHRS and CDR2 YFSETQ. CDR3 residues: CASSLGGQGRAEAFF. Incomplete CDR3 DNA: TGCGCCAGCAGCTTGGGAGGACAGGGGCGGGCTGAA.

As regards this clone: The DNA ends 3 residues before the CDR3 does, and the rest of the CDR3 is filled in from the germline J gene. The V gene is TRBV6-2 or TRBV6-3, the J gene TRBJ2-4, with no clear D. Germline V lookup: CDR1 MNHEY, CDR2 SVGEGT. V was trimmed by 7 bases and J by 0 bases, leaving 13 bases between them. This CDR3 contains 15 residues. The DNA read from the CDR3 is TGTGCCAGCACTGATTCGACGGGAGCCAAAAACATT. Its protein is CASTDSTGAKNI. The full-length CDR3 reads as CASTDSTGAKNIQYF.

Notes on this clone: The DNA ends 3 residues before the CDR3 does, and the rest of the CDR3 is filled in from the germline J gene. The V call is TRBV4-2, the J call TRBJ1-1, with a possible D match to TRBD1 (6 bases). Trimming cost V 4 bases and J 7 bases, with 34 bases left between them. CDR3 length equals 20 residues. Germline CDR1 reads LGHNA; CDR2 reads YNFKEQ. CDR3: CASSPYPGPPGHDLIGEAFF. The sequenced CDR3 bases are TGTGCCAGCAGCCCGTACCCCGGGCCTCCGGGACACGACCTGATAGGTGAA.

Points on this clone: The read gets to within 3 residues of the CDR3 end, and the germline J gene fills in the rest. This chain connects TRBV7-9 to TRBJ1-2, with 8 bases aligning to TRBD1. The CDR3 has 13 residues. The V gene's germline CDR1 is SEHNR and CDR2 FQNEAQ (reference sequence). The sequenced part of the CDR3 DNA is TGTGCCAGCAGCTTTCAGGGGGCGATAGGC. It translates to CASSFQGAIG. The complete CDR3 reads CASSFQGAIGYTF.

Notes on this clone: The CDR3 is cut off 3 residues early in the read; its end comes from the germline J gene. The rearrangement uses TRBV6-2 or TRBV6-3 and TRBJ2-1; D is possibly TRBD1 (6 bases). The germline V gene has CDR1 MNHEY and CDR2 SVGEGT. The CDR3 runs to 16 residues. V was pared by 3 bases and J by 5 bases, with 17 bases between. The CDR3 here is CASSYGRRGPHNEQFF. Incomplete CDR3 DNA: TGTGCCAGCAGTTATGGTCGCAGGGGCCCCCACAATGAG.